The 2 T cell receptor beta chains reported below all come from one sample, sequenced in a study of blood T cell repertoires in COVID-19. Libraries were prepared by immunoSEQ multiplex PCR; TCRdb keeps only in-frame clonotypes and omits some of them. The top ten hold about 5.4% of the sample, which has approximately 54,000 clones, 81% seen once. Material for sequencing was peripheral blood. All receptors come from a woman between 55 and 75 years old with acute or convalescent COVID-19.

The genes are TRBV5-1 and TRBJ2-1; 7 nucleotides agree with TRBD1. Germline trimming cut 4 bases from V and 3 bases from J; bases unmatched to any gene: 13. The CDR3 has 17 amino acids. CDR1 is SGHRS and CDR2 is YFSETQ in the germline V gene. CDR3 amino acids: CASSLQIGRGNYNEQFF. The CDR3 nucleotides are TGCGCCAGCAGCCTGCAAATCGGCAGGGGGAACTACAATGAGCAGTTCTTC.

This clone was counted a single time. The chain has TRBV11-2 and TRBJ2-2, with unresolved D. The CDR3 covers 14 residues. V gave up 4 bases and J gave up 4 bases, with 10 bases separating them. Germline CDR1 is SGHAT and CDR2 is FQNNGV. The CDR3 here is CASSSLSGTGELFF. CDR3 in DNA: TGTGCCAGCAGCTCCCTTAGTGGCACCGGGGAGCTGTTTTTT. Drawing the rest from reference TRBV11-2 and TRBJ2-2, the complete variable domain is EAGVAQSPRYKIIEKRQSVAFWCNPISGHATLYWYQQILGQGPKLLIQFQNNGVVDDSQLPKDRFSAERLKGVDSTLKIQPAKLEDSAVYLCASSSLSGTGELFFGEGSRLTVL.